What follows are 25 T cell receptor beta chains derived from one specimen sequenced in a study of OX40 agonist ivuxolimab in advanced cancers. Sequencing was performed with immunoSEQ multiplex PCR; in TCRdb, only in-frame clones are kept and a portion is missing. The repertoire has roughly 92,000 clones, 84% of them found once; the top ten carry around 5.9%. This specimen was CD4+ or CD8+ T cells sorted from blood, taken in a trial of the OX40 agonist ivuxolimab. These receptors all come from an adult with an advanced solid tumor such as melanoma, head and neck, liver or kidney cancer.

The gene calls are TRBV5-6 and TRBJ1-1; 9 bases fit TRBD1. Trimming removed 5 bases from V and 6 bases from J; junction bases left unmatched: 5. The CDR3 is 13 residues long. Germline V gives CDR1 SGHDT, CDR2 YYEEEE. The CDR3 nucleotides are TGTGCCAGCAGATTTGACAGGGGGTCTGAAGCTTTCTTT. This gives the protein CASRFDRGSEAFF.

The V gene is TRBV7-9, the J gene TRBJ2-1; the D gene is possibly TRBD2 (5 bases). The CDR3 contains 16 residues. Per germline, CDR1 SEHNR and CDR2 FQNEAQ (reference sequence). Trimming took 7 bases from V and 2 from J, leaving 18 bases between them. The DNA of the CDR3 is TGTGCCAGCACAGATATTGGGAGCATACCCTACAATGAGCAGTTCTTC. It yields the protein CASTDIGSIPYNEQFF.

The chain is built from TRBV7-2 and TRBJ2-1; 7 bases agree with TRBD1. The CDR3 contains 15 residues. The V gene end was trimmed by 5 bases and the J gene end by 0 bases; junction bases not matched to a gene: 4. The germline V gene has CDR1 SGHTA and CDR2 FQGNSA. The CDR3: CASSPQGSSYNEQFF. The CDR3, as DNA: TGTGCCAGCAGCCCACAGGGGAGCTCCTACAATGAGCAGTTCTTC.

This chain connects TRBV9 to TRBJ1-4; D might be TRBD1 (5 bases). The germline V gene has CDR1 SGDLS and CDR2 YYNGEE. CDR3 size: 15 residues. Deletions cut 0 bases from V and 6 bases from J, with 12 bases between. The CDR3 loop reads CASSVEGTPYEKLFF. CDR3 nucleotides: TGTGCCAGCAGCGTAGAGGGGACGCCATATGAAAAACTGTTTTTT.

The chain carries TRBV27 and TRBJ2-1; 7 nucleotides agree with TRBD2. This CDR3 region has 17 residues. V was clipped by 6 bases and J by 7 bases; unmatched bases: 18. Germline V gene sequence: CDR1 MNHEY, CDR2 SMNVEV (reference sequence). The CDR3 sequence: CASRRNTVAGVVNEQFF. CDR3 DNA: TGTGCCAGCAGACGGAACACGGTGGCGGGAGTCGTTAATGAGCAGTTCTTC.

The CDR3 loop reads CASSVARTGSKEKLFF. DNA for the CDR3: TGTGCCAGCAGCGTAGCTCGGACAGGGTCGAAGGAAAAACTGTTTTTT. The V gene is TRBV9, the J gene TRBJ1-4; 8 nucleotides agree with TRBD1. Germline V CDR1 and CDR2: SGDLS, YYNGEE. The junction had 9 bases not matched to a gene; V was cut back by 0 bases and J by 8 bases. The CDR3 runs 16 residues.

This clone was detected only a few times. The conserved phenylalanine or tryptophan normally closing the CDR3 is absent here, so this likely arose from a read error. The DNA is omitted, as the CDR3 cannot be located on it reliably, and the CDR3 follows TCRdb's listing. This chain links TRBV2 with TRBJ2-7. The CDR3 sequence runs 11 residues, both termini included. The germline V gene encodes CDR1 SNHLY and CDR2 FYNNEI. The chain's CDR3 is CASSWDVTLAI.

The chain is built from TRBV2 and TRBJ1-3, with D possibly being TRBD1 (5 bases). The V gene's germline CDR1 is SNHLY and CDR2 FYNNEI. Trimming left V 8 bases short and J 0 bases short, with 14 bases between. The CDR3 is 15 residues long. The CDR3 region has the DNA TGTGCCAGCCGACCCCGGACAAGCTCTGGAAACACCATATATTTT. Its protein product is CASRPRTSSGNTIYF.

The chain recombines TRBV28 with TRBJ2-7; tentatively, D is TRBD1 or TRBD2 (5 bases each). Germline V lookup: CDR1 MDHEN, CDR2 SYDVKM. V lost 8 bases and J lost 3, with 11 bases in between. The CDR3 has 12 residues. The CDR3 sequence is CASGGSRYEQYF. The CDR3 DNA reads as TGTGCCAGCGGGGGATCCCGCTACGAGCAGTACTTC.

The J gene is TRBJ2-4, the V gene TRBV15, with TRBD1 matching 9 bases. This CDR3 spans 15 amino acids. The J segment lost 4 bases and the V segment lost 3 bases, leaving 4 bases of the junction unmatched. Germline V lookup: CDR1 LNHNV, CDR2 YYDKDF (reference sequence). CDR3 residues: CATSRGDRAKNIQYF. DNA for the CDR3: TGTGCCACCAGCAGGGGGGACAGGGCAAAAAACATTCAGTACTTC.

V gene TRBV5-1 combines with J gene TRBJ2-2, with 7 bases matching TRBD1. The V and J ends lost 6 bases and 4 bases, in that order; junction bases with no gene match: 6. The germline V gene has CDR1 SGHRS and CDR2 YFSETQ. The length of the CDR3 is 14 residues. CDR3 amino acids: CASTPGTATGELFF. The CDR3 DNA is TGCGCCAGCACCCCAGGGACAGCCACCGGGGAGCTGTTTTTT.

DNA of the CDR3: TGTGCCAGCAGTCCGACAGAACTCACCGGGGAGCTGTTTTTT. Translating it yields CASSPTELTGELFF. V gene TRBV6-1 combines with J gene TRBJ2-2; weak D call: TRBD1 (5 bases). The germline V and J ends were trimmed by 5 bases and 4 bases, with 11 bases remaining between them. This CDR3 spans 14 amino acids. Germline CDR1 MNHNS, CDR2 SASEGT.

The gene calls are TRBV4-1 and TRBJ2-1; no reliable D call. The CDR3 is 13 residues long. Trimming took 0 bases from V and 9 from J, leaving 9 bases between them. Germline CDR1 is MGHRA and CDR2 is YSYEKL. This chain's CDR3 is CASSQDFESEQFF. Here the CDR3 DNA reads TGCGCCAGCAGCCAAGATTTCGAGTCTGAGCAGTTCTTC.

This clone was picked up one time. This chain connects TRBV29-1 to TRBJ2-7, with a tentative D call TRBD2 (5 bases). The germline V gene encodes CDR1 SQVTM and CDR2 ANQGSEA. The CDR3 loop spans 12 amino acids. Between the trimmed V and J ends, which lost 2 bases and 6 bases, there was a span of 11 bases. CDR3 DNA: TGCAGCGTTGAACTCGAGGGTTTCGAGCAGTACTTC. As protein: CSVELEGFEQYF.

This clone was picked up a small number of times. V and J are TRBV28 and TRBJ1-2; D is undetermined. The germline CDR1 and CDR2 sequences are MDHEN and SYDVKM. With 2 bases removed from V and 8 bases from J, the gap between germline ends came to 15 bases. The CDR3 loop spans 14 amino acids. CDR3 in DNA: TGTGCCAGCAGTTTACTGTCAGGTTCGAGAGGCTACACCTTC. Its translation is CASSLLSGSRGYTF.

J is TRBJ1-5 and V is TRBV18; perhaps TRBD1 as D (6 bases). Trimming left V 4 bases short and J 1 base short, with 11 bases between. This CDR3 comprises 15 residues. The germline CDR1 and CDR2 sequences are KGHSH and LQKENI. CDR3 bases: TGTGCCAGCTCACTACAGGGCGTAAGCAATCAGCCCCAGCATTTT. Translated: CASSLQGVSNQPQHF.

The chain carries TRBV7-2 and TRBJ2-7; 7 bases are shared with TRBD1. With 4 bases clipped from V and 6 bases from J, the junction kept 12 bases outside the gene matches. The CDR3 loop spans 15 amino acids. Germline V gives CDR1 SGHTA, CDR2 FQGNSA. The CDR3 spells CASSYRQGPAAEQYF. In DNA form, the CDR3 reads TGTGCCAGCAGCTACAGACAGGGCCCCGCTGCCGAGCAGTACTTC.

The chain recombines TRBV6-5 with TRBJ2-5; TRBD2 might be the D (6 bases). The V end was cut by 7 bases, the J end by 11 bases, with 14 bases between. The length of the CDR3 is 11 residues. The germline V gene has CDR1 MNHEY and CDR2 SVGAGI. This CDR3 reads CASKGLREQYF. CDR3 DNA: TGTGCCAGCAAGGGCCTACGGGAGCAGTACTTC.

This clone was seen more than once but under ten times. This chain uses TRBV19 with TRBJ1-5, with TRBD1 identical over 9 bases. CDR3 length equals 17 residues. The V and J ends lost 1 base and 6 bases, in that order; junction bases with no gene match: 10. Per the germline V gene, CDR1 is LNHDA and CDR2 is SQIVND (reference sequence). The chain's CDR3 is CASSIALLQGAGQPQHF. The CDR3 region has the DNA TGTGCCAGTAGTATAGCCCTCTTACAGGGGGCGGGTCAGCCCCAGCATTTT. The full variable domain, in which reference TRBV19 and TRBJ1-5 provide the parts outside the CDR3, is DGGITQSPKYLFRKEGQNVTLSCEQNLNHDAMYWYRQDPGQGLRLIYYSQIVNDFQKGDIAEGYSVSREKKESFPLTVTSAQKNPTAFYLCASSIALLQGAGQPQHFGDGTRLSIL.

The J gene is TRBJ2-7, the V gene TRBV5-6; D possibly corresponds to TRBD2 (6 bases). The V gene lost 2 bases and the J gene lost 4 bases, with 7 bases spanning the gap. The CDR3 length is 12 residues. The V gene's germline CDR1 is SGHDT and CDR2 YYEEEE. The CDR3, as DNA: TGTGCCAGCAGCTTACTAGCTTACGAGCAGTACTTC. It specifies CASSLLAYEQYF.

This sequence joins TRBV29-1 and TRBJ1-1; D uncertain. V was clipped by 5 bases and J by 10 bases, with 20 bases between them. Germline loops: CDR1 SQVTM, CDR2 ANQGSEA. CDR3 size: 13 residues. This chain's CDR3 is CSVSQSLDRLAFF. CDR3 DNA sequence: TGCAGCGTTTCACAAAGCCTCGACCGGTTAGCTTTCTTT.

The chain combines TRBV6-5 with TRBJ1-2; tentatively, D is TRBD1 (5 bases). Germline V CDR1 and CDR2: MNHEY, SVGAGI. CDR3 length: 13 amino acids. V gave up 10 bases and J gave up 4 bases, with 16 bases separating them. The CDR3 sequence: CAITQEGFYGYTF. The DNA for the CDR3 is TGTGCCATCACCCAAGAGGGGTTCTATGGCTACACCTTC.

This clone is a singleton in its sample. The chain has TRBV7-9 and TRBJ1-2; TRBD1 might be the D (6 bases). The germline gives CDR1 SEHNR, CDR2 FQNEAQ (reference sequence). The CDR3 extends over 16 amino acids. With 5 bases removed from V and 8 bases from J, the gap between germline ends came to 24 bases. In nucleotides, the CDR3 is TGTGCCAGCAGCCCTGAGGGGCGACAGGTCCCCAGGGGCTACACCTTC. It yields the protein CASSPEGRQVPRGYTF.

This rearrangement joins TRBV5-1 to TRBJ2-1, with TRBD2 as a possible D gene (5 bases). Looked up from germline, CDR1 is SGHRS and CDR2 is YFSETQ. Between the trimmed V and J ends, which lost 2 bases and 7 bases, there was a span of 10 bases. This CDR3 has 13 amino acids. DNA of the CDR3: TGCGCCAGCAGCTTTGGAAGCGGTAATGAGCAGTTCTTC. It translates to CASSFGSGNEQFF.

CDR3 nucleotide sequence: TGTGCCAGCAGCTTCTCCCAGGCGGAGACCCAGTACTTC. Protein: CASSFSQAETQYF. The V call is TRBV5-6, the J call TRBJ2-5; D call uncertain. The CDR3 covers 13 residues. Germline V gives CDR1 SGHDT, CDR2 YYEEEE. V was shortened by 2 bases and J by 5 bases, with 10 bases between the two germline ends.